What follows are 30 T cell receptor beta chains derived from one specimen sequenced in a study of T-cell reconstitution after alpha-beta-depleted transplantation in children. This sample's TCRbeta library carried unique molecular identifier barcodes. One entry per CDR3 protein, called by TCRdb with MiXCR from the PCR reads. Of about half a million distinct CDR3 sequences listed, roughly an eighth are singletons. The sequencing here drew on PBMCs from the stem cell graft donor, taken from the stem cell graft. These receptor sequences come from a human donor who donated a stem cell graft to a child with combined immunodeficiency.

There are many counts of this clonotype. V usage is TRBV29-1 and J usage is TRBJ1-1; D is unclear. The V gene's germline CDR1 is SQVTM and CDR2 ANQGSEA. The CDR3 spans 12 residues. With 5 bases removed from V and 1 base from J, the gap between germline ends came to 8 bases. The CDR3 here is CSVMPPNTEAFF. The CDR3 bases are TGCAGCGTTATGCCCCCGAACACTGAAGCTTTCTTT.

This clonotype occurred many times. V usage is TRBV7-3 and J usage is TRBJ2-5; 8 bases line up with TRBD1. V was pared by 5 bases and J by 2 bases, with 7 bases of the junction left unmatched. Germline assignment: CDR1 SGHTA and CDR2 FQGTGA. CDR3 size: 15 residues. The CDR3 protein is CASSALTGGQETQYF. The CDR3 DNA is TGTGCCAGCAGCGCCCTTACAGGGGGGCAAGAGACCCAGTACTTC.

V usage is TRBV29-1 and J usage is TRBJ2-1, with D perhaps given as TRBD1 or TRBD2 (6 bases each). The CDR3 spans 13 residues. Germline CDR1 and CDR2: SQVTM and ANQGSEA. Trimming left V 8 bases short and J 7 bases short, with 18 bases between. CDR3 residues: CSPLVGGVNEQFF. CDR3 nucleotide sequence: TGCAGCCCCCTTGTGGGGGGCGTGAATGAGCAGTTCTTC.

This clonotype was counted only a few times. The V gene is TRBV7-2, the J gene TRBJ2-1; D gene unclear. Trimming removed 1 base from V and 10 bases from J, with 14 bases in between. CDR1 is SGHTA and CDR2 is FQGNSA in the germline V gene. This CDR3 is 14 amino acids long. The CDR3 bases are TGTGCCAGCAGCTTAGTCGCCGCGATGGGGGAGCAGTTCTTC. It is translated as CASSLVAAMGEQFF.

This chain links TRBV3-1 with TRBJ2-3; D unclear. V was cut by 0 bases and J by 6 bases, with 22 bases left in between. The CDR3 is 18 amino acids. Germline V CDR1 and CDR2: LGHDT, YNNKEL (reference sequence). CDR3 DNA sequence: TGTGCCAGCAGCCAAGATCGAACGGGCAGCGTAATGGGGGATACGCAGTATTTT. It yields the protein CASSQDRTGSVMGDTQYF.

This clonotype was counted many times. The chain carries TRBV7-9 and TRBJ2-1; 9 bases agree with TRBD2. Per germline, CDR1 SEHNR and CDR2 FQNEAQ (reference sequence). Germline trimming cut 4 bases from V and 3 bases from J; bases unmatched to any gene: 10. There are 17 residues in the CDR3. Written as DNA, the CDR3 is TGTGCCAGCAGCTCGACAAATTCTAGCGGGAACTACAATGAGCAGTTCTTC. Protein: CASSSTNSSGNYNEQFF.

The V and J genes are TRBV29-1 and TRBJ2-3; no definite D call. The CDR3 spans 12 residues. The germline CDR1 and CDR2 sequences are SQVTM and ANQGSEA. The V end was cut by 6 bases, the J end by 2 bases, with 9 bases between. CDR3 sequence (DNA): TGCAGCGTGGCAAGCTTCACAGATACGCAGTATTTT. Amino acids: CSVASFTDTQYF.

The chain joins TRBV4-2 to TRBJ2-1, with 9 positions matching TRBD2. The V and J ends lost 0 bases and 16 bases, in that order; junction bases with no gene match: 10. CDR1 LGHNA and CDR2 YNFKEQ come from the germline V gene. The CDR3 is 14 residues long. The CDR3 coding sequence is TGTGCCAGCAGCCAAGACCGGCTAGCGGGGTCCCTTTTCTTC. Its protein product is CASSQDRLAGSLFF.

In this sample, this clonotype turned up many times. The chain joins TRBV20-1 to TRBJ2-2, with D possibly matching TRBD2 (7 bases). The germline V gene encodes CDR1 DFQATT and CDR2 SNEGSKA (reference sequence). The CDR3 sequence is 14 residues long. V lost 2 bases to trimming and J lost 6 bases, with 13 bases between them. CDR3 sequence (DNA): TGCAGTGCTAGACCGGGGGGCGAGGCCGGGGAGCTGTTTTTT. This sequence encodes CSARPGGEAGELFF.

This clonotype was observed a few times. J is TRBJ2-7 and V is TRBV24-1, with 8 bases fitting TRBD1. Looked up from germline, CDR1 is KGHDR and CDR2 is SFDVKD. V shed 5 bases and J 2 bases; nucleotides not matched to a gene: 4. This CDR3 has 14 amino acids. The CDR3 sequence is CATSAGQGPYEQYF. The CDR3 region has the DNA TGTGCCACCAGTGCCGGACAGGGTCCCTACGAGCAGTACTTC.

This clonotype was seen a few times. The V gene is TRBV12-3 or TRBV12-4, the J gene TRBJ2-2; possibly TRBD1 or TRBD2 for D (5 bases each). V was cut by 2 bases and J by 7 bases, with 11 bases left in between. This CDR3 has 14 amino acids. Written as DNA, the CDR3 is TGTGCCAGCAGTTTAAGGGGAGATATCGGGGAGCTGTTTTTT. It encodes CASSLRGDIGELFF.

The V call is TRBV20-1, the J call TRBJ2-1, with D perhaps matching TRBD2 (5 bases). The germline V gene has CDR1 DFQATT and CDR2 SNEGSKA (reference sequence). CDR3 size: 15 residues. Trimming removed 4 bases from V and 4 bases from J, with 17 bases in between. CDR3 in amino acids: CSAKTDFPLYNEQFF. In nucleotides, the CDR3 is TGCAGTGCTAAGACGGACTTTCCCCTTTACAATGAGCAGTTCTTC.

This clonotype was recorded a few times. The J gene is TRBJ1-3, the V gene TRBV7-9; the match to TRBD1 covers 7 bases. V dropped 8 bases and J dropped 1; count of bases not matched to a gene: 5. CDR1 is SEHNR, CDR2 FQNEAQ, per germline (reference sequence). This CDR3 comprises 14 residues. The CDR3 sequence is CASGGGASGNTIYF. CDR3 coding DNA: TGTGCCAGCGGAGGGGGCGCGTCTGGAAACACCATATATTTT.

This clonotype was counted between two and nine times. The rearrangement uses TRBV2 and TRBJ1-2; 9 bases agree with TRBD1. The germline gives CDR1 SNHLY, CDR2 FYNNEI. The trim removed 3 bases at V and 4 bases at J, leaving 6 bases unmatched. The CDR3 covers 15 residues. The CDR3 coding sequence is TGTGCCAGCAGTGAGAGGGACAGGGATCTCTATGGCTACACCTTC. This gives the protein CASSERDRDLYGYTF.

In this sample, this clonotype turned up many times. The chain combines TRBV15 with TRBJ2-7; maybe TRBD1 (6 bases). With 0 bases removed from V and 5 bases from J, the gap between germline ends came to 11 bases. CDR1 and CDR2 (germline): LNHNV, YYDKDF (reference sequence). This CDR3 region has 14 residues. CDR3 sequence reads: CATSRDRGANEQYF. The CDR3 nucleotides read TGTGCCACCAGCAGAGACAGGGGAGCTAACGAGCAGTACTTC.

The chain employs TRBV12-3 or TRBV12-4 and TRBJ1-2; D might be TRBD1 (6 bases). V lost 3 bases, J lost 8 bases, and 10 bases lay in between. CDR3 length: 12 amino acids. CDR3 sequence reads: CASSFWQGGYTF. CDR3 bases: TGTGCCAGCAGTTTTTGGCAGGGGGGCTACACCTTC.

This clonotype was seen repeatedly, ten times or more. The chain couples TRBV29-1 to TRBJ2-1; TRBD1 aligns across 10 bases. The germline CDR1 and CDR2 sequences are SQVTM and ANQGSEA. The J segment lost 8 bases and the V segment lost 5 bases, leaving 6 bases of the junction unmatched. The CDR3 is made up of 13 amino acids. The CDR3 reads CSVRTGGNDEQFF. The CDR3 region has the DNA TGCAGCGTTAGGACAGGGGGTAATGATGAGCAGTTCTTC.

This clonotype was counted at least ten times. CDR3 sequence: CASSFQRGGQVEQFF. The CDR3 DNA sequence: TGTGCCAGCAGCTTTCAGCGGGGGGGCCAGGTTGAGCAGTTCTTC. This chain joins TRBV7-8 and TRBJ2-1; TRBD2 matches at 10 bases. The CDR3 is made up of 15 amino acids. The germline gives CDR1 SGHVS, CDR2 FQNEAQ. The V gene end was trimmed by 3 bases and the J gene end by 9 bases; junction bases not matched to a gene: 8.

This clonotype was seen more than once but under ten times. The chain combines TRBV11-1 with TRBJ2-7; weak D call: TRBD1 (6 bases). Germline CDR1 and CDR2: SGHAT and FQDESV (reference sequence). This CDR3 comprises 15 residues. V was shortened by 6 bases and J by 6 bases, with 21 bases between the two germline ends. DNA for the CDR3: TGTGCCAGCAGGACCTCTGTGTACACAGGGAGCGAGCAGTACTTC. This codes for CASRTSVYTGSEQYF.

This clonotype was picked up many times. Compared with germline, one end of the junction differs, possibly owing to a read error. The chain uses TRBV5-8 and TRBJ1-4; the match to TRBD1 covers 7 bases. The CDR3 is 11 residues long. Germline assignment: CDR1 SGHTS and CDR2 YDEGEE. CDR3 DNA sequence: TGTGCCAGCAGCCTAGGAGGACAGGCGGATTTT. This translates into CASSLGGQADF.

This clonotype was seen many times. This chain links TRBV4-2 with TRBJ1-5; 7 bases are shared with TRBD1. The CDR3 sequence is 15 residues long. V shed 0 bases, J shed 5 bases, and the junction held 4 bases outside the gene matches. In germline, CDR1 is LGHNA, CDR2 YNFKEQ. CDR3 coding DNA: TGTGCCAGCAGCCAAGATGAGGGGGCCCATCAGCCCCAGCATTTT. It yields the protein CASSQDEGAHQPQHF.

This clonotype was observed a few times. V usage is TRBV2 and J usage is TRBJ2-1; D is possibly TRBD2 (5 bases). The V end lost 5 bases, the J end lost 0 bases, and 14 bases lay between the germline ends. Germline V gene lookup returns CDR1 SNHLY and CDR2 FYNNEI. This CDR3 spans 16 amino acids. This chain's CDR3 is CASSYDGISSYNEQFF. The CDR3 DNA reads TGTGCCAGCAGTTATGACGGGATTTCCTCCTACAATGAGCAGTTCTTC.

This clonotype was detected ten times or more. This chain joins TRBV12-3 or TRBV12-4 and TRBJ2-5; perhaps TRBD2 as D (7 bases). V lost 7 bases, J lost 0 bases, and 18 bases lay in between. CDR3 size: 16 residues. The chain's CDR3 is CASTYGGGAYQETQYF. The CDR3 nucleotides read TGTGCCAGCACCTACGGAGGGGGGGCCTACCAAGAGACCCAGTACTTC.

This clonotype was recorded at least ten times. CDR3 DNA sequence: TGTGCCACCAGCGGACGCTTAGCGGGGAGGCACAATGAGCAGTTCTTC. As protein: CATSGRLAGRHNEQFF. The rearrangement joins TRBV15 to TRBJ2-1, with 8 bases that match TRBD2. The length of the CDR3 is 16 residues. Unmatched junction bases numbered 11, after V lost 5 bases and J lost 5 bases. Germline-derived CDR1 and CDR2 are LNHNV and YYDKDF (reference sequence).

In this sample, this clonotype turned up many times. This chain links TRBV7-9 with TRBJ2-1; D gene uncertain. The CDR3 is made up of 16 amino acids. Germline values: CDR1 SEHNR, CDR2 FQNEAQ (reference sequence). V was cut by 4 bases and J by 4 bases, with 17 bases left in between. The CDR3 DNA is TGTGCCAGCAGCTCGCCCACTAAGGGAACTTACAATGAGCAGTTCTTC. This codes for CASSSPTKGTYNEQFF.

The rearrangement links TRBV7-3 to TRBJ2-1, with 8 positions matching TRBD2. The CDR3 covers 17 residues. CDR1 SGHTA and CDR2 FQGTGA come from the germline V gene. The V and J ends lost 5 bases and 5 bases, in that order; junction bases with no gene match: 14. The CDR3 region is CASSPLAGLAADNEQFF. The CDR3 nucleotides read TGTGCCAGCAGCCCTTTAGCAGGACTAGCAGCGGACAATGAGCAGTTCTTC.

The chain carries TRBV6-2 or TRBV6-3 and TRBJ1-1; no firm D call. Trimming took off 2 bases at V and 6 bases at J, with 16 bases between the two ends. This CDR3 has 15 residues. Germline V CDR1 and CDR2: MNHEY, SVGEGT. CDR3 region: CASSYPGSISPEAFF. The CDR3 DNA sequence: TGTGCCAGCAGTTACCCGGGCAGTATTAGTCCTGAAGCTTTCTTT.

This clonotype was seen many times. The rearrangement joins TRBV12-3 or TRBV12-4 to TRBJ2-5; D may match TRBD1 or TRBD2 (6 bases each). The CDR3 spans 16 residues. V lost 5 bases, J lost 4 bases, and 20 bases lay in between. The CDR3 coding sequence is TGTGCCAGCAGTCCAAAGGGGGGTACGTTGCTAGAGACCCAGTACTTC. It codes for CASSPKGGTLLETQYF.

The chain is built from TRBV20-1 and TRBJ1-4; the D gene is possibly TRBD1 (5 bases). Looked up from germline, CDR1 is DFQATT and CDR2 is SNEGSKA (reference sequence). Trimming cost V 6 bases and J 8 bases, with 16 bases left between them. The CDR3 runs 13 residues. The CDR3 DNA follows: TGCAGTGCACTGGTGGGGGGGGGGGAAAAACTGTTTTTT. Encoded protein: CSALVGGGEKLFF.

The chain combines TRBV12-3 or TRBV12-4 with TRBJ2-1, with D possibly being TRBD2 (6 bases). CDR3 size: 16 residues. V shed 6 bases and J shed 7 bases, with 22 bases lying between them. The CDR3 DNA reads TGTGCCAGCAGCTCCGGAGGGGAGACTCCTTGGAATGAGCAGTTCTTC. It specifies CASSSGGETPWNEQFF.